A single sample is the source of the 3 T cell receptor beta chains below, sequenced in a study of T cell changes during pregnancy in multiple sclerosis. Clones were sequenced by immunoSEQ multiplex PCR, and TCRdb holds only the in-frame ones, with some missing. The table has approximately 44,000 clones, 85% to 90% seen once. The sequences come from CD4+ T cells from peripheral blood mononuclear cells, collected in the first trimester of pregnancy. The source of these receptors is a female donor with multiple sclerosis, enrolled in a pregnancy study.

V is TRBV5-5 and J is TRBJ2-7; weak D call: TRBD2 (6 bases). Trimming removed 6 bases from V and 4 bases from J, with 17 bases in between. Germline-derived CDR1 and CDR2 are SGHKS and YYEKEE (reference sequence). The CDR3 has 14 amino acids. The CDR3 bases are TGTGCCAGCACCCCTGGGGGGAATGGGTACGAGCAGTACTTC. As protein: CASTPGGNGYEQYF.

The rearrangement joins TRBV7-2 to TRBJ2-7, with 8 bases that match TRBD2. With V trimmed by 1 base and J by 4 bases, 6 bases remained unmatched. The CDR3 extends over 15 amino acids. Germline V gives CDR1 SGHTA, CDR2 FQGNSA. The CDR3 is CASSLGAGVAYEQYF. CDR3 nucleotides: TGTGCCAGCAGCTTAGGAGCGGGAGTTGCATACGAGCAGTACTTC.

CDR3 protein: CASHTDSAYGYTF. CDR3 nucleotides: TGTGCCAGCCATACCGACAGCGCCTATGGCTACACCTTC. This chain connects TRBV28 to TRBJ1-2, with D possibly TRBD1 on 5 matching bases. The V end lost 8 bases, the J end lost 4 bases, and 14 bases lay between the germline ends. The CDR3 totals 13 residues. CDR1 and CDR2 (germline): MDHEN, SYDVKM.